What follows are 5 T cell receptor beta chains derived from one specimen sequenced in a study of T cells in Graves' hyperthyroidism and ophthalmopathy (dated 2019 in TCRdb). The library relied on multiplex PCR. Sequenced on an Illumina HiSeq 2000. Amplification of TCR beta CDR3 regions was carried out from RNA transcripts. The first round of RT-PCR for the TCR CDR3 was performed with the HTBI primer set and the Qiagen OneStep RT-PCR kit. TCRdb reprocessed the public reads (quality trimming at Q25 with fastp, clone calling with MiXCR) and kept in-frame beta chains. Rows merge per CDR3 protein into single entries with the most common DNA and genes. The sample table records approximately 570,000 distinct CDR3 sequences; 15% to 20% of these occur just once. The ten largest make up about half of the sample. The sequencing input was blood. All receptors derive from a man aged 35 to 55 with Graves' ophthalmopathy.

The chain uses TRBV5-5 and TRBJ2-4; 7 nucleotides line up with TRBD1. CDR3 length: 17 amino acids. CDR1 is SGHKS, CDR2 YYEKEE, per germline (reference sequence). The V gene end was trimmed by 4 bases and the J gene end by 0 bases; junction bases not matched to a gene: 10. The CDR3 bases are TGTGCCAGCAGCCTCGGGACAGCCCAATTAGCCAAAAACATTCAGTACTTC. Translating gives CASSLGTAQLAKNIQYF.

This chain connects TRBV10-3 to TRBJ2-2, with TRBD1 identical over 9 bases. Germline trimming cut 3 bases from V and 5 bases from J; bases unmatched to any gene: 7. This CDR3 is 16 amino acids long. Germline-derived CDR1 and CDR2 are ENHRY and SYGVKD. CDR3 coding DNA: TGTGCCATCAGTGATCTTGGGACAGGGTCTACCGGGGAGCTGTTTTTT. As protein: CAISDLGTGSTGELFF.

In this sample, this clonotype turned up a few times. V is TRBV27 and J is TRBJ2-7; TRBD2 agrees at 10 bases. Germline V gene sequence: CDR1 MNHEY, CDR2 SMNVEV (reference sequence). The CDR3 is 16 residues long. V trimming: 4 bases; J trimming: 3 bases; junction bases outside the gene matches: 9. The CDR3 here is CASSSVGLAGVYEQYF. The CDR3 DNA reads as TGTGCCAGCAGTTCGGTCGGGCTAGCGGGAGTCTACGAGCAGTACTTC.

Only a few counts were recorded for this clonotype. The chain uses TRBV24-1 and TRBJ2-1; maybe TRBD2 (6 bases). The CDR3 runs to 13 residues. CDR1 and CDR2 from the germline V gene are KGHDR and SFDVKD. V was clipped by 12 bases and J by 9 bases, with 20 bases between them. This CDR3 is CAAGGFGPSEQFF. CDR3 in DNA: TGTGCCGCCGGGGGTTTTGGCCCCAGTGAGCAGTTCTTC.

This clonotype was seen a few times. This rearrangement joins TRBV7-9 to TRBJ2-1, with 9 bases fitting TRBD2. Trimming at V came to 3 bases and at J to 3 bases, leaving 6 bases not matched to a gene. This CDR3 has 16 residues. Germline V CDR1 and CDR2: SEHNR, FQNEAQ (reference sequence). CDR3 loop: CASSFSSGVGYNEQFF. As DNA, the CDR3 is TGTGCCAGCAGCTTCTCTAGCGGGGTGGGCTACAATGAGCAGTTCTTC.